One sample yielded the 32 T cell receptor beta chains listed below, sequenced in a study of Ad26.COV2.S vaccination and SARS-CoV-2 variants. Treatment of the sample: around 19 received Ad26.COV2.S at low or high dose, single or two shots; 5 received placebo; per-sample allocation not given. Vaccine and placebo recipients were sampled on day 63 after the first injection. TCRdb's table, derived via immunoSEQ multiplex PCR, lists solely in-frame clones and lacks some. The table records about 500,000 clones, roughly 87% of them present only once. The starting material was peripheral blood, obtained in a trial of Ad26.COV2.S vaccine versus placebo. The receptor source for this set is a person between 18 and 65 years old who received the Ad26.COV2.S COVID-19 vaccine or a placebo.

This clone came up once. This rearrangement joins TRBV15 to TRBJ1-3; possible D gene TRBD1, 5 bases. Looked up from germline, CDR1 is LNHNV and CDR2 is YYDKDF (reference sequence). The ends were cut back, 6 bases at V and 3 bases at J, with 15 bases in the middle. This CDR3 is built from 15 residues. CDR3 loop: CATRASGGSGNTIYF. The CDR3, as DNA: TGTGCCACCAGGGCCTCGGGGGGAAGTGGAAACACCATATATTTT. Full variable domain (missing parts from reference TRBV15 and TRBJ1-3): DAMVIQNPRYQVTQFGKPVTLSCSQTLNHNVMYWYQQKSSQAPKLLFHYYDKDFNNEADTPDNFQSRRPNTSFCFLDIRSPGLGDTAMYLCATRASGGSGNTIYFGEGSWLTVV.

Many counts were recorded for this clone. V is TRBV5-4 and J is TRBJ2-7, with TRBD2 matching 9 bases. This CDR3 has 15 residues. Trimming cost V 5 bases and J 3 bases; bases outside gene matches: 9. From germline, CDR1 is SGHNT and CDR2 YYREEE (reference sequence). The CDR3, as DNA: TGTGCCAGCAGTTCGGGGGGACTAGCCTTCTACGAGCAGTACTTC. It translates to CASSSGGLAFYEQYF.

This chain connects TRBV7-8 to TRBJ2-7; 7 positions match TRBD2. The CDR3 has 17 amino acids. CDR1 and CDR2 (germline): SGHVS, FQNEAQ. J gave up 2 bases and V 1 base, and 11 bases lay outside the gene matches. Written as DNA, the CDR3 is TGTGCCAGCAGCTTAGGTTTAGGGCTAGCGGCGACCTACGAGCAGTACTTC. Translation gives CASSLGLGLAATYEQYF. The variable domain in full, with the rest retrieved from reference TRBV7-8 and TRBJ2-7, is GAGVSQSPRYKVAKRGQDVALRCDPISGHVSLFWYQQALGQGPEFLTYFQNEAQLDKSGLPSDRFFAERPEGSVSTLKIQRTQQEDSAVYLCASSLGLGLAATYEQYFGPGTRLTVT.

CDR3 sequence reads: CASRGAAKNIQYF. The CDR3 DNA sequence: TGTGCCAGCAGGGGGGCGGCCAAAAACATTCAGTACTTC. The gene calls are TRBV27 and TRBJ2-4, with a tentative D call TRBD1 (6 bases). V lost 6 bases, J lost 1 base, and 7 bases lay in between. CDR3 length equals 13 residues. CDR1 MNHEY and CDR2 SMNVEV come from the germline V gene (reference sequence).

The chain is built from TRBV12-1 and TRBJ1-4. TRBV12-1 is labeled a pseudogene. The CDR3 has 17 amino acids. CDR3 in DNA: TGTGCCAGCAGCTTGAGGTTCAAAGGACTGGGGCGGGAAAAACTGTTTTTT. Translated, it gives CASSLRFKGLGREKLFF.

The chain has TRBV30 and TRBJ2-1, with 7 bases lining up with TRBD2. Germline V lookup: CDR1 GTSNPN, CDR2 SVGIG (reference sequence). This CDR3 comprises 13 residues. V shed 2 bases, J shed 4 bases, and the junction held 2 bases outside the gene matches. The CDR3, as DNA: TGTGCCTGGAGTAGGACTAGGTACAATGAGCAGTTCTTC. This translates into CAWSRTRYNEQFF.

V and J are TRBV28 and TRBJ2-3; 7 bases fit TRBD2. CDR3 length: 15 residues. V lost 5 bases and J lost 1; bases outside the gene matches: 6. The V gene's germline CDR1 is MDHEN and CDR2 SYDVKM. CDR3 residues: CASSNTSDGTDTQYF. CDR3 nucleotides: TGTGCCAGCAGTAACACTAGCGATGGCACAGATACGCAGTATTTT.

The chain couples TRBV10-3 to TRBJ1-1, with D unresolved. Trimming stripped 0 bases from V and 4 bases from J, with 12 bases between. Germline lookup yields CDR1 ENHRY and CDR2 SYGVKD. The CDR3 runs to 15 residues. CDR3 protein: CAISESWGGSTEAFF. The CDR3, as DNA: TGTGCCATCAGTGAGTCCTGGGGAGGATCCACTGAAGCTTTCTTT.

The rearrangement joins TRBV6-5 to TRBJ2-5; maybe TRBD2 (5 bases). Germline CDR1 reads MNHEY; CDR2 reads SVGAGI. The CDR3 is 15 amino acids. Deletions cut 4 bases from V and 0 bases from J, with 12 bases between. The CDR3 here is CASSFRGTYQETQYF. CDR3 bases: TGTGCCAGCAGTTTTCGGGGAACGTACCAAGAGACCCAGTACTTC.

The gene calls are TRBV24-1 and TRBJ2-1; 14 nucleotides match TRBD2. Trimming removed 4 bases from V and 9 bases from J; junction bases left unmatched: 4. CDR1 KGHDR and CDR2 SFDVKD come from the germline V gene. The CDR3 is made up of 15 amino acids. The CDR3 loop is CATSEGTSGGSEQFF. The CDR3 nucleotides read TGTGCCACCAGTGAAGGGACTAGCGGGGGTAGTGAGCAGTTCTTC.

The chain links TRBV11-2 to TRBJ2-3; no firm D call. The V gene lost 1 base and the J gene lost 4 bases, with 9 bases spanning the gap. Germline V gene sequence: CDR1 SGHAT, CDR2 FQNNGV. This CDR3 has 14 residues. CDR3 sequence (DNA): TGTGCCAGCAGCTTAGTCACTTTTGCAGATACGCAGTATTTT. It is translated as CASSLVTFADTQYF.

For the CDR3, the DNA is TGCGCCAGCAGCTCCTTAGGGGATATGCGCTCACCCCTCCACTTT. Residues: CASSSLGDMRSPLHF. This sequence joins TRBV5-1 and TRBJ1-6; tentatively, D is TRBD1 (5 bases). V dropped 3 bases and J dropped 10 bases, with 17 bases sitting between them. This CDR3 has 15 amino acids. Germline CDR1 SGHRS, CDR2 YFSETQ.

V gene TRBV2 combines with J gene TRBJ2-5; D gene uncertain. The germline V gene encodes CDR1 SNHLY and CDR2 FYNNEI. The CDR3 totals 16 residues. Trimming removed 2 bases from V and 6 bases from J, with 19 bases in between. The CDR3 loop reads CASSEFGSSLRQTQYF. The CDR3 DNA reads TGTGCCAGCAGTGAATTCGGTTCGTCATTACGCCAGACCCAGTACTTC. Using reference TRBV2 and TRBJ2-5 for the parts outside the CDR3, the full variable domain is EPEVTQTPSHQVTQMGQEVILRCVPISNHLYFYWYRQILGQKVEFLVSFYNNEISEKSEIFDDQFSVERPDGSNFTLKIRSTKLEDSAMYFCASSEFGSSLRQTQYFGPGTRLLVL.

The gene calls are TRBV6-5 and TRBJ2-5, with 13 nucleotides matching TRBD2. This CDR3 region has 15 residues. Germline CDR1 reads MNHEY; CDR2 reads SVGAGI. With V trimmed by 5 bases and J by 4 bases, 4 bases remained unmatched. The CDR3 bases are TGTGCCAGCAGTAAGGGACTAGCGGGAAGAGAGACCCAGTACTTC. This translates into CASSKGLAGRETQYF.

The rearrangement joins TRBV13 to TRBJ2-2; tentative D call: TRBD1 (5 bases). CDR1 PRHDT and CDR2 FYEKMQ come from the germline V gene (reference sequence). This CDR3 has 18 amino acids. Trimming cost V 2 bases and J 4 bases, with 20 bases left between them. As DNA, the CDR3 is TGTGCCAGCAGCTTACGGCCCCCGGCAGGGATCAGCACCGGGGAGCTGTTTTTT. It translates to CASSLRPPAGISTGELFF. Variable domain in full (rest from reference TRBV13 and TRBJ2-2): AAGVIQSPRHLIKEKRETATLKCYPIPRHDTVYWYQQGPGQDPQFLISFYEKMQSDKGSIPDRFSAQQFSDYHSELNMSSLELGDSALYFCASSLRPPAGISTGELFFGEGSRLTVL.

V usage is TRBV14 and J usage is TRBJ1-4; maybe TRBD1 (5 bases). The CDR3 has 17 amino acids. V was pared by 0 bases and J by 4 bases, with 15 bases between. Germline V lookup: CDR1 SGHDN, CDR2 FVKESK. CDR3: CASSQDNSAGHNEKLFF. The CDR3 DNA sequence: TGTGCCAGCAGCCAAGATAACAGTGCAGGGCATAATGAAAAACTGTTTTTT.

The genes are TRBV5-4 and TRBJ2-1; TRBD2 matches 7 bases. Per the germline V gene, CDR1 is SGHNT and CDR2 is YYREEE (reference sequence). This CDR3 has 15 residues. Trimming at V came to 2 bases and at J to 6 bases, leaving 8 bases not matched to a gene. CDR3 in amino acids: CASSFERGPANEQFF. For the CDR3, the DNA is TGTGCCAGCAGCTTCGAGCGGGGACCGGCCAATGAGCAGTTCTTC.

The rearrangement uses TRBV20-1 and TRBJ1-2, with 7 bases identical to TRBD1. This CDR3 region has 11 residues. Germline V gene sequence: CDR1 DFQATT, CDR2 SNEGSKA (reference sequence). Trimming at V came to 7 bases and at J to 6 bases, leaving 5 bases not matched to a gene. The CDR3 protein is CSGFGQDGYTF. For the CDR3, the DNA is TGCAGTGGCTTTGGACAGGATGGCTACACCTTC.

This sequence joins TRBV30 and TRBJ2-2; 7 positions match TRBD1. This CDR3 is built from 15 residues. The V and J ends lost 0 bases and 3 bases, in that order; junction bases with no gene match: 4. CDR1 and CDR2 from the germline V gene are GTSNPN and SVGIG (reference sequence). The CDR3 DNA is TGTGCCTGGAGTGTAGGGGACAGAGACACCGGGGAGCTGTTTTTT. Translation: CAWSVGDRDTGELFF.

The chain employs TRBV4-1 and TRBJ1-4; D unclear. The length of the CDR3 is 18 residues. V lost 1 base and J lost 0, with 15 bases in between. Germline CDR1 is MGHRA and CDR2 is YSYEKL. The CDR3 is CASSQAEIRETTNEKLFF. In DNA form, the CDR3 reads TGCGCCAGCAGCCAAGCAGAGATAAGAGAGACAACTAATGAAAAACTGTTTTTT.

The chain links TRBV7-9 to TRBJ1-3, with D hard to call. The CDR3 length is 14 residues. Trimming stripped 6 bases from V and 10 bases from J, with 19 bases between. In germline, CDR1 is SEHNR, CDR2 FQNEAQ (reference sequence). CDR3 sequence: CASSRAATEATIYF. CDR3 in DNA: TGTGCCAGCAGTCGCGCGGCTACAGAGGCGACCATATATTTT.

This chain links TRBV24-1 with TRBJ2-1; 8 positions match TRBD2. The CDR3 covers 16 residues. Looked up from germline, CDR1 is KGHDR and CDR2 is SFDVKD. The V segment lost 4 bases and the J segment 7 bases; nucleotides outside the gene matches: 11. The CDR3 is CATSDSSRGGWNEQFF. The CDR3 DNA reads as TGTGCCACCAGTGACTCTAGCCGGGGGGGGTGGAATGAGCAGTTCTTC.

The chain joins TRBV10-3 to TRBJ2-5; 7 bases map to TRBD1. V trimming: 0 bases; J trimming: 2 bases; junction bases outside the gene matches: 3. This CDR3 comprises 15 residues. Germline values: CDR1 ENHRY, CDR2 SYGVKD. Written as DNA, the CDR3 is TGTGCCATCAGTGAGTCGGGCAGGGGGCAAGAGACCCAGTACTTC. Its protein product is CAISESGRGQETQYF.

V gene TRBV18 combines with J gene TRBJ1-1, with D unclear. From germline, CDR1 is KGHSH and CDR2 LQKENI. The CDR3 spans 15 residues. V dropped 2 bases and J dropped 1 base, with 11 bases sitting between them. In DNA, the CDR3 is TGTGCCAGCTCACCAGTGGGAGACACGAACACTGAAGCTTTCTTT. Translation: CASSPVGDTNTEAFF.

The CDR3 here is CASSADRGEAFF. In DNA, the CDR3 is TGTGCCAGCAGCGCCGACAGGGGCGAAGCTTTCTTT. The chain recombines TRBV9 with TRBJ1-1; 8 nucleotides line up with TRBD1. The V segment lost 3 bases and the J segment 8 bases; nucleotides outside the gene matches: 3. The germline V gene has CDR1 SGDLS and CDR2 YYNGEE. There are 12 residues in the CDR3. Full variable domain (remainder filled in from reference TRBV9 and TRBJ1-1): DSGVTQTPKHLITATGQRVTLRCSPRSGDLSVYWYQQSLDQGLQFLIQYYNGEERAKGNILERFSAQQFPDLHSELNLSSLELGDSALYFCASSADRGEAFFGQGTRLTVV.

The chain combines TRBV27 with TRBJ1-4; D call uncertain. The CDR3 covers 15 residues. V dropped 2 bases and J dropped 4 bases, with 11 bases sitting between them. Germline-derived CDR1 and CDR2 are MNHEY and SMNVEV (reference sequence). The CDR3 nucleotides read TGTGCCAGCAGTTTAAGGCCAGGCCATAATGAAAAACTGTTTTTT. It codes for CASSLRPGHNEKLFF.

The chain links TRBV30 to TRBJ2-1, with D uncertain. Germline V gives CDR1 GTSNPN, CDR2 SVGIG (reference sequence). There are 12 residues in the CDR3. With 0 bases removed from V and 8 bases from J, the gap between germline ends came to 8 bases. The CDR3 DNA sequence: TGTGCCTGGAGTGTTGGCTTCTATGAGCAGTTCTTC. Translated: CAWSVGFYEQFF.

The chain employs TRBV4-2 and TRBJ2-7; possibly TRBD1 or TRBD2 for D (5 bases each). Germline assignment: CDR1 LGHNA and CDR2 YNFKEQ. Between the trimmed V and J ends, which lost 3 bases and 4 bases, there was a span of 16 bases. This CDR3 has 15 amino acids. Here the CDR3 DNA reads TGTGCCAGCAGCCAGAGAGTGGGGGATCTTTACGAGCAGTACTTC. Translated: CASSQRVGDLYEQYF.

The V and J genes are TRBV4-1 and TRBJ2-2, with D unclear. Germline lookup yields CDR1 MGHRA and CDR2 YSYEKL. CDR3 length: 15 residues. The V and J ends lost 0 bases and 2 bases respectively, with 7 bases between them. This CDR3 reads CASSQERGNTGELFF. CDR3 DNA: TGCGCCAGCAGCCAAGAGAGAGGAAACACCGGGGAGCTGTTTTTT.

J is TRBJ1-1 and V is TRBV9; TRBD1 matches at 10 bases. Germline-derived CDR1 and CDR2 are SGDLS and YYNGEE. V lost 4 bases, J lost 14 bases, and 11 bases stayed unmatched. CDR3 length equals 13 residues. CDR3: CASSPTWTGGPFF. DNA of the CDR3: TGTGCCAGCAGCCCCACGTGGACAGGGGGACCGTTCTTT.

The chain uses TRBV19 and TRBJ2-7; the D gene is possibly TRBD2 (5 bases). Trimming left V 8 bases short and J 5 bases short, with 13 bases between. The germline V gene has CDR1 LNHDA and CDR2 SQIVND (reference sequence). The CDR3 sequence is 12 residues long. The CDR3 nucleotides read TGTGCCAGTGGAGTTCCCGGGAACGAGCAGTACTTC. It codes for CASGVPGNEQYF.

The CDR3 nucleotides are TGTGCCACAGGGGGAGCCTCAACTAATGAAAAACTGTTTTTT. This gives the protein CATGGASTNEKLFF. The chain recombines TRBV19 with TRBJ1-4; 7 bases align to TRBD1. This CDR3 region has 14 residues. V trimming: 10 bases; J trimming: 0 bases; junction bases outside the gene matches: 5. CDR1 and CDR2 (germline): LNHDA, SQIVND (reference sequence).